One and the same sample provided the 23 T cell receptor beta chains below, sequenced in a study of response to subunit inactivated influenza vaccine. TCRdb analysed the RT-PCR reads with MiXCR anew, one entry per CDR3 protein. The data hold over 400,000 distinct CDR3 sequences, with approximately 11% observed a single time. The sequencing used PBMCs from blood, collected around seven weeks after vaccination. The receptors stem from a man in his forties or fifties who received an inactivated influenza vaccine.

In its sample, this clonotype was seen a few times. V gene TRBV5-1 combines with J gene TRBJ1-2, with a weak D call TRBD1 (6 bases). With 2 bases removed from V and 3 bases from J, the gap between germline ends came to 23 bases. CDR1 and CDR2 (germline): SGHRS, YFSETQ. This CDR3 is 18 amino acids long. The chain's CDR3 is CASSFLPGVQGQHYGYTF. The CDR3 coding sequence is TGCGCCAGCAGCTTTTTACCGGGAGTCCAGGGACAACACTATGGCTACACCTTC.

This clonotype occurred a few times. The J gene is TRBJ2-4, the V gene TRBV4-3; 8 bases are shared with TRBD1. The V gene end was trimmed by 1 base and the J gene end by 0 bases; junction bases not matched to a gene: 14. CDR3 length: 20 amino acids. Germline CDR1 reads LGHNA; CDR2 reads YSLEER. CDR3 in DNA: TGCGCCAGCAGCCAAGCCCGGACAGGGACGAGGGGTCTAGCCAAAAACATTCAGTACTTC. Residues: CASSQARTGTRGLAKNIQYF.

CDR3: CSVSRLAGAYNEQFF. The CDR3 region has the DNA TGCAGCGTTTCCCGACTAGCGGGGGCCTACAATGAGCAGTTCTTC. The chain couples TRBV29-1 to TRBJ2-1, with 12 positions matching TRBD2. The CDR3 spans 15 residues. V shed 5 bases and J 2 bases; nucleotides not matched to a gene: 4. CDR1 and CDR2 from the germline V gene are SQVTM and ANQGSEA.

This clonotype was detected only a few times. The rearrangement links TRBV7-8 to TRBJ2-1; TRBD2 matches at 7 bases. There are 17 residues in the CDR3. V shed 2 bases, J shed 7 bases, and the junction held 14 bases outside the gene matches. Germline lookup yields CDR1 SGHVS and CDR2 FQNEAQ. The CDR3 loop is CASSLTGEASGINEQFF. The CDR3 coding sequence is TGTGCCAGCAGCTTAACGGGCGAGGCCAGCGGGATTAATGAGCAGTTCTTC.

The V gene is TRBV7-8, the J gene TRBJ2-3; TRBD2 might be the D (6 bases). The ends were cut back, 2 bases at V and 6 bases at J, with 15 bases in the middle. CDR3 length: 15 amino acids. Germline V lookup: CDR1 SGHVS, CDR2 FQNEAQ. CDR3 nucleotide sequence: TGTGCCAGCAGCTTATCGTCCGGGAGAAGGGATACGCAGTATTTT. Amino acids: CASSLSSGRRDTQYF.

This clonotype has more than one count but fewer than ten. The V and J genes are TRBV20-1 and TRBJ2-4, with D unresolved. Germline loops: CDR1 DFQATT, CDR2 SNEGSKA (reference sequence). The CDR3 covers 15 residues. V lost 3 bases and J 0 bases, leaving 12 bases between the germline ends. CDR3 bases: TGCAGTGCTAGGACGGCGCGGCGAGCCAAAAACATTCAGTACTTC. Its protein is CSARTARRAKNIQYF.

This clonotype was counted only a few times. This rearrangement joins TRBV7-8 to TRBJ1-4; D not certain. In germline, CDR1 is SGHVS, CDR2 FQNEAQ. The CDR3 runs 13 residues. Trimming took off 5 bases at V and 6 bases at J, with 10 bases between the two ends. The CDR3 DNA reads as TGTGCCAGCAGCCCCGGACTGGATGAAAAACTGTTTTTT. Amino acid sequence: CASSPGLDEKLFF.

The chain uses TRBV7-2 and TRBJ2-5, with D perhaps matching TRBD2 (5 bases). CDR1 SGHTA and CDR2 FQGNSA come from the germline V gene. The CDR3 extends over 15 amino acids. V lost 5 bases and J lost 1, with 14 bases in between. The CDR3 DNA is TGTGCCAGCAGCGTGGGCCCTCGGGGCCAAGAGACCCAGTACTTC. Its translation: CASSVGPRGQETQYF.

This chain joins TRBV3-1 and TRBJ1-5; tentatively, D is TRBD1 (5 bases). CDR1 and CDR2 from the germline V gene are LGHDT and YNNKEL (reference sequence). This CDR3 contains 17 residues. V was trimmed by 1 base and J by 0 bases, leaving 13 bases between them. CDR3 protein: CASSQGAGRISNQPQHF. Written as DNA, the CDR3 is TGTGCCAGCAGCCAAGGGGCAGGGCGGATTAGCAATCAGCCCCAGCATTTT.

A few counts support this clonotype. The conserved final phenylalanine or tryptophan is absent from the CDR3, which likely points to a read error. V usage is TRBV15 and J usage is TRBJ2-3; D unresolved. V lost 4 bases to trimming and J lost 4 bases, with 15 bases between them. CDR3 length: 15 residues. Germline V gives CDR1 LNHNV, CDR2 YYDKDF (reference sequence). For the CDR3, the DNA is TGTGCCACCAGCACCCGCCCGTATGGCGCAGATACGCAGTATCTT. Translation: CATSTRPYGADTQYL.

This clonotype was seen repeatedly, ten times or more. The rearrangement joins TRBV20-1 to TRBJ2-5; D might be TRBD1 (6 bases). The germline CDR1 and CDR2 sequences are DFQATT and SNEGSKA (reference sequence). The CDR3 consists of 12 residues. The ends were cut back, 4 bases at V and 4 bases at J, with 10 bases in the middle. The CDR3, as DNA: TGCAGTGCTAAGGCAGGGGTAGAGACCCAGTACTTC. This codes for CSAKAGVETQYF.

This clonotype was picked up many times. The chain has TRBV5-1 and TRBJ1-5, with TRBD1 identical over 7 bases. CDR1 and CDR2 (germline): SGHRS, YFSETQ. Germline trimming cut 4 bases from V and 5 bases from J; bases unmatched to any gene: 9. This CDR3 region has 15 residues. CDR3 coding DNA: TGCGCCAGCAGCCCGACAGGGACATCCCATCAGCCCCAGCATTTT. Encoded protein: CASSPTGTSHQPQHF.

This clonotype was counted a few times. CDR3 sequence: CAIRAGTKETQYF. The CDR3 DNA reads TGTGCCATCAGGGCCGGGACTAAAGAGACCCAGTACTTC. The rearrangement uses TRBV10-3 and TRBJ2-5, with TRBD2 identical over 7 bases. This CDR3 spans 13 amino acids. Germline V gene lookup returns CDR1 ENHRY and CDR2 SYGVKD. Unmatched junction bases numbered 4, after V lost 6 bases and J lost 3 bases.

The rearrangement links TRBV10-3 to TRBJ2-6, with TRBD1 as a possible D gene (5 bases). V shed 3 bases and J shed 2 bases, with 20 bases lying between them. The CDR3 has 19 amino acids. From germline, CDR1 is ENHRY and CDR2 SYGVKD. CDR3 sequence reads: CAISDGARAPDPGANVLTF. CDR3 bases: TGTGCCATCAGTGACGGAGCCAGGGCCCCTGATCCTGGGGCCAACGTCCTGACTTTC.

The chain carries TRBV7-8 and TRBJ2-2, with no clear D. V dropped 5 bases and J dropped 3 bases, with 13 bases sitting between them. CDR3 size: 15 residues. Germline CDR1 and CDR2: SGHVS and FQNEAQ. CDR3 nucleotide sequence: TGTGCCAGCAGCGTCGCACGGGTTTACACCGGGGAGCTGTTTTTT. Translation gives CASSVARVYTGELFF.

The V gene is TRBV4-3, the J gene TRBJ2-7; D is possibly TRBD1 (6 bases). This CDR3 is 14 amino acids long. Trimming removed 0 bases at V and 2 bases at J, with 8 bases between. Germline CDR1 LGHNA, CDR2 YSLEER. CDR3 protein: CASSQDHRAYEQYF. In DNA form, the CDR3 reads TGCGCCAGCAGCCAAGATCACAGGGCCTACGAGCAGTACTTC.

This clonotype was observed a few times. The chain combines TRBV20-1 with TRBJ1-4; D is perhaps TRBD1 (5 bases). The CDR3 has 12 amino acids. CDR1 is DFQATT, CDR2 SNEGSKA, per germline (reference sequence). V lost 1 base, J lost 8 bases, and 8 bases lay in between. The CDR3 reads CSARGAGEKLFF. CDR3 nucleotides: TGCAGTGCTAGAGGTGCAGGGGAAAAACTGTTTTTT.

The gene calls are TRBV9 and TRBJ1-3, with D perhaps matching TRBD1 (5 bases). The CDR3 is 15 amino acids. V was cut by 3 bases and J by 4 bases, with 14 bases left in between. From germline, CDR1 is SGDLS and CDR2 YYNGEE. The CDR3 is CASSAGTLKGNTIYF. The CDR3 nucleotides are TGTGCCAGCAGCGCCGGGACCCTAAAAGGAAACACCATATATTTT.

This chain links TRBV9 with TRBJ2-7; tentatively, D is TRBD1 or TRBD2 (6 bases each). Per the germline V gene, CDR1 is SGDLS and CDR2 is YYNGEE. This CDR3 comprises 14 residues. Trimming took off 0 bases at V and 2 bases at J, with 9 bases between the two ends. CDR3 nucleotides: TGTGCCAGCAGCGTAGGGGGGGCGCCCTACGAGCAGTACTTC. Residues: CASSVGGAPYEQYF.

There are a few counts of this clonotype. This chain uses TRBV25-1 with TRBJ2-2; 7 positions match TRBD1. The CDR3 is 15 amino acids. The germline V gene has CDR1 MGHDK and CDR2 SYGVNS. J was trimmed by 1 base and V by 7 bases; bases with no gene match: 6. The CDR3 sequence: CASKSGQENTGELFF. The CDR3 DNA reads as TGTGCCAGCAAAAGCGGACAGGAGAACACCGGGGAGCTGTTTTTT. Using reference TRBV25-1 and TRBJ2-2 for the parts outside the CDR3, the full variable domain is EADIYQTPRYLVIGTGKKITLECSQTMGHDKMYWYQQDPGMELHLIHYSYGVNSTEKGDLSSESTVSRIRTEHFPLTLESARPSHTSQYLCASKSGQENTGELFFGEGSRLTVL.

The gene calls are TRBV3-1 and TRBJ1-2, with 8 bases that match TRBD1. V shed 2 bases, J shed 8 bases, and the junction held 22 bases outside the gene matches. This CDR3 is 19 amino acids long. Germline-derived CDR1 and CDR2 are LGHDT and YNNKEL (reference sequence). The CDR3 loop is CASSQNFRDRGQGLGGYTF. In DNA form, the CDR3 reads TGTGCCAGCAGCCAAAATTTTCGAGACAGGGGTCAGGGGCTGGGCGGCTACACCTTC. The full variable domain, its missing parts supplied by reference TRBV3-1 and TRBJ1-2, is DTAVSQTPKYLVTQMGNDKSIKCEQNLGHDTMYWYKQDSKKFLKIMFSYNNKELIINETVPNRFSPKSPDKAHLNLHINSLELGDSAVYFCASSQNFRDRGQGLGGYTFGSGTRLTVV.

This clonotype appeared a few times. The rearrangement links TRBV20-1 to TRBJ1-4; 9 bases line up with TRBD1. Germline V CDR1 and CDR2: DFQATT, SNEGSKA (reference sequence). Unmatched junction bases numbered 6, after V lost 4 bases and J lost 6 bases. The CDR3 totals 14 residues. DNA for the CDR3: TGCAGTGCTAAGTATGGGACAGGGCATGAAAAACTGTTTTTT. Encoded protein: CSAKYGTGHEKLFF.

Ten or more counts support this clonotype. The J gene is TRBJ2-3, the V gene TRBV20-1, with D uncertain. The CDR3 extends over 14 amino acids. Germline V gives CDR1 DFQATT, CDR2 SNEGSKA (reference sequence). V lost 0 bases and J lost 3, with 10 bases in between. CDR3 sequence: CSARDRRRTDTQYF. Here the CDR3 DNA reads TGCAGTGCTAGAGATAGGAGAAGGACAGATACGCAGTATTTT.